This T cell receptor (beta chain) was documented in a study of shared clonotypes between healthy human individuals. The study's findings and limits: The genetic and exposure-history diversity represented was limited by few donors. The study sampled only blood, and tissue repertoires likely differ.

There are a few counts of this clone. Its antigen is as yet unknown. V was pared by 1 base and J by 0 bases, with 9 bases between. This CDR3 is 15 amino acids long. In germline, CDR1 is SNHLY, CDR2 FYNNEI. CD45RO-negative CD8 cells positively selected for CCR7 made up the naive population, which excluded terminally differentiated effector memory CD45RA+ cells. Produced via immunoSEQ multiplex PCR; TCRdb's table is partial and in-frame only. The data show over 2,000,000 clones, about 93% seen once. This TCR came from a young man in good health. Some clones in this sample may be carry-over from other donors' samples. The V and J genes are TRBV2 and TRBJ1-1, with D unclear. Material for sequencing was naive CD8+ T cells from PBMCs. The CDR3, as DNA: TGTGCCAGCAGTGAAGGGCTGGACTTGAACACTGAAGCTTTCTTT. Its protein is CASSEGLDLNTEAFF.